These 8 T cell receptor beta chains were sequenced from one sample in a study of shared clonotypes between healthy human individuals. Profiling relied on immunoSEQ multiplex PCR, and the TCRdb table lists in-frame clones only, not all of them. In the table there are some 530,000 clones, roughly 80% of which are singletons. Sequenced sample: PBMCs. Every receptor here comes from a woman aged 40-49 years in good health. Some clones in this sample may be carry-over from other donors' samples.

The V gene is TRBV5-4, the J gene TRBJ2-3; no clear D gene. The germline gives CDR1 SGHNT, CDR2 YYREEE (reference sequence). This CDR3 contains 12 residues. With 2 bases removed from V and 7 bases from J, the gap between germline ends came to 8 bases. In nucleotides, the CDR3 is TGTGCCAGCAGCTTTCCAGACAATACGCAGTATTTT. This sequence encodes CASSFPDNTQYF.

The chain employs TRBV5-4 and TRBJ2-6; 8 bases align to TRBD1. Unmatched junction bases numbered 9, after V lost 4 bases and J lost 0 bases. This CDR3 spans 18 amino acids. From germline, CDR1 is SGHNT and CDR2 YYREEE (reference sequence). CDR3 sequence: CASSPGTGPSSGANVLTF. The DNA of the CDR3 is TGTGCCAGCAGCCCGGGGACAGGCCCGAGCTCTGGGGCCAACGTCCTGACTTTC.

The chain links TRBV10-1 to TRBJ2-3; TRBD2 is a possible D gene (6 bases). This CDR3 is 12 amino acids long. Trimming cost V 6 bases and J 7 bases, with 11 bases left between them. Germline V gene lookup returns CDR1 WNHNN and CDR2 SYGVQD (reference sequence). The CDR3 coding sequence is TGCGCCAGCAGCCGGGACTTAAATACGCAGTATTTT. Translating it yields CASSRDLNTQYF.

This chain joins TRBV11-2 and TRBJ2-7; 12 bases match TRBD2. Trimming at V came to 6 bases and at J to 5 bases, leaving 8 bases not matched to a gene. The CDR3 contains 15 residues. Looked up from germline, CDR1 is SGHAT and CDR2 is FQNNGV. CDR3 bases: TGTGCCAGCAGGCGACTAGCGGGAGCTTCCAACGAGCAGTACTTC. It encodes CASRRLAGASNEQYF.

This clone appeared once. V usage is TRBV6-5 and J usage is TRBJ1-2; the D gene is possibly TRBD1 (6 bases). The CDR3 extends over 12 amino acids. Per germline, CDR1 MNHEY and CDR2 SVGAGI. Trimming took 6 bases from V and 11 from J, leaving 16 bases between them. CDR3 amino acids: CASSDRFFFYTF. CDR3 DNA sequence: TGTGCCAGCAGCGACAGGTTCTTTTTTTACACCTTC.

For this clone: One base separates it from a far larger clone, so it is likely a read error. The same CDR3 also results from other DNA sequences found in this sample. The chain employs TRBV2 and TRBJ2-7; D may be TRBD1 (6 bases). V was shortened by 11 bases and J by 7 bases, with 24 bases between the two germline ends. The CDR3 loop spans 14 amino acids. The germline CDR1 and CDR2 sequences are SNHLY and FYNNEI. The CDR3 sequence: CACLRSDRPLEQYF. The CDR3 DNA reads TGTGCCTGCCTTAGATCAGACAGGCCATTGGAGCAGTACTTC. Looking up the rest from reference TRBV2 and TRBJ2-7 gives the full variable domain: EPEVTQTPSHQVTQMGQEVILRCVPISNHLYFYWYRQILGQKVEFLVSFYNNEISEKSEIFDDQFSVERPDGSNFTLKIRSTKLEDSAMYFCACLRSDRPLEQYFGPGTRLTVT.

The chain couples TRBV27 to TRBJ2-3; 7 bases are a match to TRBD2. The V segment lost 5 bases and the J segment 2 bases; nucleotides outside the gene matches: 10. The CDR3 runs to 16 residues. Germline CDR1 is MNHEY and CDR2 is SMNVEV (reference sequence). CDR3 nucleotides: TGTGCCAGCAGTGCGACCGGGACTAACCCCACAGATACGCAGTATTTT. It is translated as CASSATGTNPTDTQYF.

This clone was observed a few times. This rearrangement joins TRBV2 to TRBJ2-1; 8 positions match TRBD2. With V trimmed by 8 bases and J by 8 bases, 11 bases remained unmatched. Germline CDR1 SNHLY, CDR2 FYNNEI. The CDR3 is 14 amino acids. The CDR3 DNA is TGTGCCAGCGAACCAGCGGGAGTTTTCGATGAGCAGTTCTTC. Protein sequence: CASEPAGVFDEQFF.